This entry is about one T cell receptor beta chain. The antigen is not known. The CDR3 regions of TCR beta were amplified from RNA transcripts. Carried out on the TCR CDR3, a first-round RT-PCR used the HTBI primer set. One entry per CDR3 protein, called by TCRdb with MiXCR from the multiplex PCR reads. The table has about 420,000 distinct CDR3 sequences, around a sixth seen once. This sample is part of a study of T cells in Graves' hyperthyroidism and ophthalmopathy. General observations from the study: The model predicted ophthalmopathy a median roughly 6.3 months before onset.

The specimen sequenced was blood. The sequence was obtained from a young woman with Graves' hyperthyroidism.

This CDR3 is CASSRFGGIAHGQYF. DNA of the CDR3: TGTGCCAGCAGCCGCTTCGGGGGGATCGCCCACGGGCAGTACTTC. The chain links TRBV11-2 to TRBJ2-7; 7 bases align to TRBD2. Germline CDR1 and CDR2: SGHAT and FQNNGV. This CDR3 has 15 amino acids. J gave up 9 bases and V 5 bases, and 16 bases lay outside the gene matches. The full variable domain, rest sourced from reference TRBV11-2 and TRBJ2-7, is EAGVAQSPRYKIIEKRQSVAFWCNPISGHATLYWYQQILGQGPKLLIQFQNNGVVDDSQLPKDRFSAERLKGVDSTLKIQPAKLEDSAVYLCASSRFGGIAHGQYFGPGTRLTVT.